The next 32 T cell receptor beta chains were all read from a single sample in a study of a mutant IDH1 vaccine in newly diagnosed glioma (dated by TCRdb to the early 2020s). The library was obtained by the immunoSEQ multiplex PCR assay. Entries here come from immuneACCESS through TCRdb and include only in-frame sequences with V and J called. Some clones fail to appear in such tables; in the studies checked, an unresolved V gene covers under half of the shortfall, and the cause of the remainder is unknown. In all, the sample holds tens of thousands of clones, and approximately 92% of those were seen once. The ten largest clones represent about 2.4% of the sample. These receptors are not linked to any known antigen. The time point tag for this specimen amounts to: week 35, safety follow-up. A 20-mer mutant IDH1 peptide at 300 micrograms in Montanide made up each vaccine dose, which was injected subcutaneously together with topical imiquimod.

The material sequenced was PBMCs, taken from a glioma patient whose treatment included an IDH1 peptide vaccine. The receptors were gathered from a man between 50 and 59 years old with glioma.

The genes are TRBV6-4 and TRBJ2-3; 13 nucleotides align to TRBD2. The CDR3 covers 16 residues. The germline V gene encodes CDR1 MRHNA and CDR2 SNTAGT. The trim removed 2 bases at V and 2 bases at J, leaving 1 base unmatched. DNA for the CDR3: TGTGCCAGCAGTGACACTAGCGGGGGGGCCACAGATACGCAGTATTTT. It codes for CASSDTSGGATDTQYF.

A single count supports this clone. The chain carries TRBV19 and TRBJ1-5, with 8 nucleotides matching TRBD1. In germline, CDR1 is LNHDA, CDR2 SQIVND (reference sequence). The CDR3 length is 14 residues. The V segment lost 5 bases and the J segment 3 bases; nucleotides outside the gene matches: 3. This chain's CDR3 is CASSGQGNNQPQHF. CDR3 in DNA: TGTGCCAGTAGTGGACAGGGTAACAATCAGCCCCAGCATTTT.

V and J are TRBV18 and TRBJ2-1; 10 bases line up with TRBD1. Trimming removed 6 bases from V and 13 bases from J; junction bases left unmatched: 15. Germline V lookup: CDR1 KGHSH, CDR2 LQKENI. The length of the CDR3 is 15 residues. CDR3 sequence: CASSPGQGSPDRQFF. As DNA, the CDR3 is TGTGCCAGCTCGCCGGGACAGGGGTCGCCCGACCGACAGTTCTTC.

The chain employs TRBV9 and TRBJ1-6; D is ambiguous. The CDR3 runs 12 residues. Germline CDR1 and CDR2: SGDLS and YYNGEE. Trimming took 1 base from V and 7 from J, leaving 3 bases between them. In DNA form, the CDR3 reads TGTGCCAGCAGCGTAAACAATTCACCCCTCCACTTT. Its protein is CASSVNNSPLHF.

The V call is TRBV28, the J call TRBJ2-3; the D gene is possibly TRBD2 (6 bases). CDR3 length: 13 amino acids. Trimming left V 6 bases short and J 2 bases short, with 9 bases between. The germline V gene has CDR1 MDHEN and CDR2 SYDVKM. The CDR3 region has the DNA TGTGCCAGCAGGGGCGGGAACACAGATACGCAGTATTTT. Translation: CASRGGNTDTQYF.

This chain uses TRBV5-4 with TRBJ2-3, with 7 bases matching TRBD2. V gave up 4 bases and J gave up 2 bases; unmatched junction bases: 7. CDR1 and CDR2 from the germline V gene are SGHNT and YYREEE (reference sequence). The length of the CDR3 is 15 residues. CDR3 nucleotide sequence: TGTGCCAGCAGCGGGGACTATTACCCCACAGATACGCAGTATTTT. Amino acid sequence: CASSGDYYPTDTQYF.

The chain couples TRBV29-1 to TRBJ2-3; 10 bases are a match to TRBD2. The CDR3 runs 16 residues. With 5 bases clipped from V and 0 bases from J, the junction kept 8 bases outside the gene matches. The germline V gene has CDR1 SQVTM and CDR2 ANQGSEA. The CDR3 DNA reads as TGCAGCGTTAGCGGGAGGGGACTCTCTAGCACAGATACGCAGTATTTT. Residues: CSVSGRGLSSTDTQYF.

This chain links TRBV5-1 with TRBJ2-7; 8 positions agree with TRBD1. V shed 7 bases, J shed 7 bases, and the junction held 22 bases outside the gene matches. The length of the CDR3 is 17 residues. The germline V gene encodes CDR1 SGHRS and CDR2 YFSETQ. The CDR3 coding sequence is TGCGCCAGCTCCACGACCCCCAGACAGGGGACGTCGGGAGAGCAGTACTTC. This translates into CASSTTPRQGTSGEQYF.

The V call is TRBV5-1, the J call TRBJ2-7; D is unresolved. Germline V CDR1 and CDR2: SGHRS, YFSETQ. V was trimmed by 0 bases and J by 0 bases, leaving 4 bases between them. The CDR3 has 13 residues. CDR3 nucleotides: TGCGCCAGCAGCTTGGACGGCTCCTACGAGCAGTACTTC. As protein: CASSLDGSYEQYF.

CDR3 protein: CASSEATRRAETQYF. The CDR3, as DNA: TGTGCCAGCAGTGAAGCGACTAGGAGGGCTGAGACCCAGTACTTC. The rearrangement joins TRBV6-1 to TRBJ2-5; possible D gene TRBD2, 6 bases. Trimming removed 0 bases at V and 5 bases at J, with 13 bases between. Germline V lookup: CDR1 MNHNS, CDR2 SASEGT. The CDR3 runs to 15 residues.

The chain combines TRBV14 with TRBJ2-2; D is perhaps TRBD1 (6 bases). The CDR3 runs to 13 residues. Trimming took 5 bases from V and 6 from J, leaving 10 bases between them. The germline V gene has CDR1 SGHDN and CDR2 FVKESK. Here the CDR3 DNA reads TGTGCCAGCAGCAACAGGGTTGCCGGGGAGCTGTTTTTT. Translation: CASSNRVAGELFF.

The gene calls are TRBV28 and TRBJ1-2; the D is unclear. Trimming shortened V by 3 bases and J by 2 bases, and 10 bases separated the two germline ends. Germline loops: CDR1 MDHEN, CDR2 SYDVKM. CDR3 length equals 14 residues. The CDR3 coding sequence is TGTGCCAGCAGTTTTGGCCCATTAAACTATGGCTACACCTTC. Its protein product is CASSFGPLNYGYTF.

The chain links TRBV2 to TRBJ2-7, with D perhaps TRBD2 (5 bases). Germline loops: CDR1 SNHLY, CDR2 FYNNEI. The CDR3 length is 11 residues. Trimming cost V 10 bases and J 3 bases, with 10 bases left between them. The chain's CDR3 is CATADFYEQYF. CDR3 sequence (DNA): TGTGCCACTGCGGACTTCTACGAGCAGTACTTC.

The gene calls are TRBV9 and TRBJ1-2, with D perhaps matching TRBD1 (5 bases). The V and J ends lost 3 bases and 8 bases respectively, with 20 bases between them. The germline V gene encodes CDR1 SGDLS and CDR2 YYNGEE. CDR3 size: 15 residues. CDR3 in DNA: TGTGCCAGCAGCGCCGCAGGGATTGGGGGGAAAGGCTACACCTTC. It codes for CASSAAGIGGKGYTF. The whole variable domain, remainder taken from reference TRBV9 and TRBJ1-2, is DSGVTQTPKHLITATGQRVTLRCSPRSGDLSVYWYQQSLDQGLQFLIQYYNGEERAKGNILERFSAQQFPDLHSELNLSSLELGDSALYFCASSAAGIGGKGYTFGSGTRLTVV.

The rearrangement links TRBV18 to TRBJ1-6; D remains ambiguous. The length of the CDR3 is 15 residues. Germline CDR1 KGHSH, CDR2 LQKENI. V was pared by 4 bases and J by 0 bases, with 7 bases between. The CDR3 nucleotides are TGTGCCAGCTCACTTGGGCGCTCCTATAATTCACCCCTCCACTTT. Protein: CASSLGRSYNSPLHF.

The chain is built from TRBV11-3 and TRBJ2-1; TRBD2 agrees at 9 bases. Trimming at V came to 1 base and at J to 1 base, leaving 2 bases not matched to a gene. The germline CDR1 and CDR2 sequences are SGHNT and YENEEA. CDR3 length: 16 residues. CDR3 sequence reads: CASSLVTSGSYNEQFF. The CDR3 DNA reads as TGTGCCAGCAGCTTAGTGACTAGCGGTTCCTACAATGAGCAGTTCTTC.

The gene calls are TRBV9 and TRBJ1-4; 10 bases fit TRBD1. CDR1 is SGDLS, CDR2 YYNGEE, per germline. The CDR3 runs 14 residues. Trimming cost V 3 bases and J 8 bases; bases outside gene matches: 4. Written as DNA, the CDR3 is TGTGCCAGCAGCGGGACAGGGGGTGTCGAAAAACTGTTTTTT. It codes for CASSGTGGVEKLFF.

The rearrangement joins TRBV7-8 to TRBJ2-1; no definite D call. Trimming left V 8 bases short and J 0 bases short, with 11 bases between. This CDR3 has 14 residues. Per germline, CDR1 SGHVS and CDR2 FQNEAQ. CDR3 sequence: CASEPDGSYNEQFF. CDR3 nucleotide sequence: TGTGCCAGCGAACCCGACGGCTCCTACAATGAGCAGTTCTTC.

V is TRBV11-3 and J is TRBJ2-5, with 7 bases that match TRBD1. V lost 5 bases, J lost 2 bases, and 5 bases stayed unmatched. Germline V CDR1 and CDR2: SGHNT, YENEEA. The CDR3 totals 14 residues. As DNA, the CDR3 is TGTGCCAGCAGCGGGGGACAGATTCAAGAGACCCAGTACTTC. It codes for CASSGGQIQETQYF.

The rearrangement uses TRBV19 and TRBJ2-7, with 12 bases aligning to TRBD2. The CDR3 runs to 15 residues. Germline V gene data show CDR1 as LNHDA and CDR2 as SQIVND (reference sequence). J gave up 2 bases and V 5 bases, and 4 bases lay outside the gene matches. The CDR3, as DNA: TGTGCCAGTAGTTGGGGACTAGCGGGCACCTACGAGCAGTACTTC. It is translated as CASSWGLAGTYEQYF. Drawing the rest from reference TRBV19 and TRBJ2-7, the complete variable domain is DGGITQSPKYLFRKEGQNVTLSCEQNLNHDAMYWYRQDPGQGLRLIYYSQIVNDFQKGDIAEGYSVSREKKESFPLTVTSAQKNPTAFYLCASSWGLAGTYEQYFGPGTRLTVT.

In its sample, this clone was seen once. The CDR3 DNA follows: TGTGCCAGCAGTTACTCACAGGGGACTAGGTACAATGAGCAGTTCTTC. Its translation: CASSYSQGTRYNEQFF. The chain couples TRBV6-5 to TRBJ2-1; D may be TRBD2 (8 bases). This CDR3 region has 16 residues. Germline CDR1 and CDR2: MNHEY and SVGAGI. V was trimmed by 0 bases and J by 4 bases, leaving 13 bases between them.

CDR3 protein: CASSVEAGEDTEAFF. The CDR3 DNA reads as TGTGCCAGCAGCGTAGAGGCGGGGGAAGACACTGAAGCTTTCTTT. J is TRBJ1-1 and V is TRBV9, with a weak D call TRBD1 (5 bases). V was shortened by 0 bases and J by 3 bases, with 12 bases between the two germline ends. Germline-derived CDR1 and CDR2 are SGDLS and YYNGEE. The CDR3 extends over 15 amino acids.

The chain is built from TRBV4-3 and TRBJ1-1; no clear D. This CDR3 spans 13 amino acids. CDR1 is LGHNA and CDR2 is YSLEER in the germline V gene. Trimming left V 6 bases short and J 0 bases short, with 8 bases between. CDR3 sequence: CASRRDVNTEAFF. The CDR3 DNA is TGCGCCAGCAGACGGGATGTGAACACTGAAGCTTTCTTT.

Written as DNA, the CDR3 is TGTGCCAGCAGTGACATGACGCGGACTAGCGGCAATGAGCAGTTCTTC. Translation: CASSDMTRTSGNEQFF. V is TRBV6-1 and J is TRBJ2-1; TRBD2 agrees at 10 bases. Germline CDR1 MNHNS, CDR2 SASEGT. The CDR3 is 16 residues long. V shed 3 bases, J shed 6 bases, and the junction held 8 bases outside the gene matches.

The chain has TRBV28 and TRBJ2-7; a possible D gene is TRBD2 (6 bases). Trimming removed 3 bases at V and 6 bases at J, with 9 bases between. Looked up from germline, CDR1 is MDHEN and CDR2 is SYDVKM. This CDR3 has 12 residues. Written as DNA, the CDR3 is TGTGCCAGCAGTTTGACGGGAGTCGAGCAGTACTTC. Translated: CASSLTGVEQYF.

The chain recombines TRBV5-1 with TRBJ1-3; D is ambiguous. CDR3 length: 15 amino acids. Deletions cut 4 bases from V and 4 bases from J, with 15 bases between. Germline loops: CDR1 SGHRS, CDR2 YFSETQ. This chain's CDR3 is CASSPEGKSGNTIYF. CDR3 in DNA: TGCGCCAGCAGCCCGGAAGGGAAATCGGGAAACACCATATATTTT.

The chain is built from TRBV9 and TRBJ2-1; D remains unclear. V gave up 4 bases and J gave up 7 bases, with 9 bases separating them. CDR1 SGDLS and CDR2 YYNGEE come from the germline V gene. The CDR3 has 12 residues. In nucleotides, the CDR3 is TGTGCCAGCAGCCCCCTGGGTAATGAGCAGTTCTTC. Translated, it gives CASSPLGNEQFF.

This clone was detected once. The chain links TRBV12-5 to TRBJ2-1; unclear D gene. Looked up from germline, CDR1 is LGHNT and CDR2 is FRNRAP. The germline V and J ends were trimmed by 5 bases and 5 bases, with 16 bases remaining between them. The CDR3 loop spans 15 amino acids. The CDR3 spells CASGQGVGHNNEQFF. The CDR3 region has the DNA TGTGCTAGTGGTCAAGGAGTCGGGCACAACAATGAGCAGTTCTTC.

This chain joins TRBV30 and TRBJ2-1; 13 bases are shared with TRBD2. The J segment lost 4 bases and the V segment lost 4 bases, leaving 10 bases of the junction unmatched. This CDR3 region has 17 residues. Germline V gene sequence: CDR1 GTSNPN, CDR2 SVGIG (reference sequence). The CDR3 DNA sequence: TGTGCCTGGAAGGGACTAGCGGGAATGTCAGCTTACAATGAGCAGTTCTTC. Its protein is CAWKGLAGMSAYNEQFF.

The chain joins TRBV7-9 to TRBJ1-2, with D unresolved. This CDR3 has 12 residues. V lost 5 bases to trimming and J lost 8 bases, with 12 bases between them. From germline, CDR1 is SEHNR and CDR2 FQNEAQ (reference sequence). The CDR3 spells CASSPGAGGYTF. Here the CDR3 DNA reads TGTGCCAGCAGCCCAGGAGCCGGGGGCTACACCTTC.

This sequence joins TRBV11-2 and TRBJ1-5; D gene ambiguous. The V gene's germline CDR1 is SGHAT and CDR2 FQNNGV. The CDR3 is 13 amino acids. V was cut by 1 base and J by 6 bases, with 7 bases left in between. The CDR3 here is CASSLGSGQPQHF. In DNA, the CDR3 is TGTGCCAGCAGCTTAGGGTCTGGTCAGCCCCAGCATTTT.

The chain has TRBV2 and TRBJ2-5, with D perhaps TRBD1 (6 bases). Per the germline V gene, CDR1 is SNHLY and CDR2 is FYNNEI. The CDR3 has 15 residues. Between the trimmed V and J ends, which lost 8 bases and 0 bases, there was a span of 16 bases. The CDR3: CASDILQGHQETQYF. CDR3 coding DNA: TGTGCCAGCGACATCTTACAGGGACACCAAGAGACCCAGTACTTC.